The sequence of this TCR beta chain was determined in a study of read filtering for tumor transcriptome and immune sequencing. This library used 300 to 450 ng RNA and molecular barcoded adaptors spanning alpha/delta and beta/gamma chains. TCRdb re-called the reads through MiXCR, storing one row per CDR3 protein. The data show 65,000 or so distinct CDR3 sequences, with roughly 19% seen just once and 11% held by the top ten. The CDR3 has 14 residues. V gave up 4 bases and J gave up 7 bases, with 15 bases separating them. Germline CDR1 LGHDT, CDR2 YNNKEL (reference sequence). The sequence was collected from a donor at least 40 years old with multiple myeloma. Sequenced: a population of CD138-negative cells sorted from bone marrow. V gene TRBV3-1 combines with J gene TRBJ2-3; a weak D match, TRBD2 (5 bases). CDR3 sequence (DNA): TGTGCCAGCAGCCTTCCGGGGTTATCGAATACGCAGTATTTT. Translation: CASSLPGLSNTQYF.